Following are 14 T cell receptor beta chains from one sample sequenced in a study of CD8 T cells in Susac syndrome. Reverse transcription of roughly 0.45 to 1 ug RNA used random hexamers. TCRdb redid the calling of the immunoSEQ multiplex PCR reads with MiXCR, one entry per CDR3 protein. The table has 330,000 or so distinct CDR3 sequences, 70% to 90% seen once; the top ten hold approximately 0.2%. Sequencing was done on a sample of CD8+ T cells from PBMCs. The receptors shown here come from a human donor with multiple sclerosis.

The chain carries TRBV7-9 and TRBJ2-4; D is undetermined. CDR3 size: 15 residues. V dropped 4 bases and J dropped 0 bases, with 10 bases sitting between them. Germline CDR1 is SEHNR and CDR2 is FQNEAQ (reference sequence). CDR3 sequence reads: CASSSPGQAKNIQYF. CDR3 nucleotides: TGTGCCAGCAGCTCTCCGGGCCAAGCCAAAAACATTCAGTACTTC.

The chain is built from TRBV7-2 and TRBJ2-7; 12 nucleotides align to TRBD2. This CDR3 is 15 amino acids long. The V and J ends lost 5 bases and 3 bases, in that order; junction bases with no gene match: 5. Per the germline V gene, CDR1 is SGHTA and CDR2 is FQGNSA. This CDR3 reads CASSPRLAGDYEQYF. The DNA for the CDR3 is TGTGCCAGCAGCCCTAGACTAGCGGGGGACTACGAGCAGTACTTC.

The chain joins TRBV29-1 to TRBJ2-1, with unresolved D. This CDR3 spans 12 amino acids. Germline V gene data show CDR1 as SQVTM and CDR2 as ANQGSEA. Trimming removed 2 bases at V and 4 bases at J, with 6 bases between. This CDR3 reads CSVEPRYNEQFF. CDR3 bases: TGCAGCGTTGAACCGAGATACAATGAGCAGTTCTTC.

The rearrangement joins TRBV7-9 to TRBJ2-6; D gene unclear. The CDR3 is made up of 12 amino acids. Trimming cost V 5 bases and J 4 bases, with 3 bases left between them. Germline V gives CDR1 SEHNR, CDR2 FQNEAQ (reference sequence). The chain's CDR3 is CASSKGANVLTF. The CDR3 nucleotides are TGTGCCAGCAGCAAAGGGGCCAACGTCCTGACTTTC.

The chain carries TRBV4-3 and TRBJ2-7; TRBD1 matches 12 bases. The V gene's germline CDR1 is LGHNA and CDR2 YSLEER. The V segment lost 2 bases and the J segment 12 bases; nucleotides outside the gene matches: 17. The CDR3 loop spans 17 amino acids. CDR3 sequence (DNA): TGCGCCAGCAGCCAACCTGGGACAGGGGGCGTAAATATGGAGTTGTACTTC. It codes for CASSQPGTGGVNMELYF.

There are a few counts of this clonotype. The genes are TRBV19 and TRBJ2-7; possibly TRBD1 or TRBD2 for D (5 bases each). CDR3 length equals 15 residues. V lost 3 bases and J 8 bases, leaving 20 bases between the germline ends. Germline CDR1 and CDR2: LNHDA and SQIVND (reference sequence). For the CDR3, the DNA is TGTGCCAGTAGTATGGCATCTCGGGGCCGACAGCAGCAGTACTTC. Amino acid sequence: CASSMASRGRQQQYF.

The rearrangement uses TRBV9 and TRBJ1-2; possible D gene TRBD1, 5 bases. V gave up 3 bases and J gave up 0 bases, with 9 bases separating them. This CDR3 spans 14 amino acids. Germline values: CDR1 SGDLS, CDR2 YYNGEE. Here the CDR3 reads CASSGGETNYGYTF. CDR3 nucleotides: TGTGCCAGCAGCGGGGGGGAAACTAACTATGGCTACACCTTC.

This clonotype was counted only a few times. CDR3 bases: TGTGCCAGTAGTCCTCGAGGTGGGGAGACCCAGTACTTC. It translates to CASSPRGGETQYF. The genes are TRBV19 and TRBJ2-5; D gene ambiguous. V lost 5 bases, J lost 5 bases, and 12 bases lay in between. Germline CDR1 and CDR2: LNHDA and SQIVND (reference sequence). The CDR3 spans 13 residues. The whole variable domain, remainder taken from reference TRBV19 and TRBJ2-5, is DGGITQSPKYLFRKEGQNVTLSCEQNLNHDAMYWYRQDPGQGLRLIYYSQIVNDFQKGDIAEGYSVSREKKESFPLTVTSAQKNPTAFYLCASSPRGGETQYFGPGTRLLVL.

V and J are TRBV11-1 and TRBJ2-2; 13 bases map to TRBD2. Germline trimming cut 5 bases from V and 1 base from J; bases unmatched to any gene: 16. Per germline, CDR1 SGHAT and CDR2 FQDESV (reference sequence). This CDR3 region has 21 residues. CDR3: CASSPPFRTSGGAWNTGELFF. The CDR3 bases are TGTGCCAGCAGCCCCCCGTTTCGGACTAGCGGGGGCGCCTGGAACACCGGGGAGCTGTTTTTT.

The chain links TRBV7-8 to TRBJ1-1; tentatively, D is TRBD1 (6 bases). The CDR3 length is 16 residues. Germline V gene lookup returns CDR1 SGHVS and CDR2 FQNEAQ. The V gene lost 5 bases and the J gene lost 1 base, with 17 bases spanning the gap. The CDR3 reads CASSPWGAAGNTEAFF. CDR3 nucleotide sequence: TGTGCCAGCAGCCCGTGGGGGGCGGCGGGGAACACTGAAGCTTTCTTT.

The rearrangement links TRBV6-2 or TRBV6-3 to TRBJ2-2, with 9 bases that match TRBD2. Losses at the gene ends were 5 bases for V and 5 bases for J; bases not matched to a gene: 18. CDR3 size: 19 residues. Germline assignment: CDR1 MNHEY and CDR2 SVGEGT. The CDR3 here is CASSNFAWLAGRGTGELFF. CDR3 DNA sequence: TGTGCCAGCAGTAACTTCGCTTGGCTAGCGGGGCGAGGTACCGGGGAGCTGTTTTTT.

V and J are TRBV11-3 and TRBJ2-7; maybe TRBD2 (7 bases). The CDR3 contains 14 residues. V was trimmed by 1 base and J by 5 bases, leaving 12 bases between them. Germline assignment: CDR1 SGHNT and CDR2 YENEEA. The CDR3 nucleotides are TGTGCCAGCAGCTTAGGTCAGGGGAGGGACGAGCAGTACTTC. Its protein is CASSLGQGRDEQYF.

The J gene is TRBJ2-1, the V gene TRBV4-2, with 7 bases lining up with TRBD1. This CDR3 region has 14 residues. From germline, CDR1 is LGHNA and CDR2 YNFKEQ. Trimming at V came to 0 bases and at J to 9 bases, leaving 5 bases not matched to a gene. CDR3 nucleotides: TGTGCCAGCAGCCAAGAGACAGGGTCGCGTGAGCAGTTCTTC. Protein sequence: CASSQETGSREQFF.

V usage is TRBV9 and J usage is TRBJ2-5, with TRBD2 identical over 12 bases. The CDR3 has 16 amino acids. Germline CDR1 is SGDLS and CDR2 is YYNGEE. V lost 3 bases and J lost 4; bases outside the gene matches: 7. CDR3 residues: CASSAGLAGRVETQYF. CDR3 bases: TGTGCCAGCAGCGCCGGACTAGCGGGACGGGTAGAGACCCAGTACTTC.